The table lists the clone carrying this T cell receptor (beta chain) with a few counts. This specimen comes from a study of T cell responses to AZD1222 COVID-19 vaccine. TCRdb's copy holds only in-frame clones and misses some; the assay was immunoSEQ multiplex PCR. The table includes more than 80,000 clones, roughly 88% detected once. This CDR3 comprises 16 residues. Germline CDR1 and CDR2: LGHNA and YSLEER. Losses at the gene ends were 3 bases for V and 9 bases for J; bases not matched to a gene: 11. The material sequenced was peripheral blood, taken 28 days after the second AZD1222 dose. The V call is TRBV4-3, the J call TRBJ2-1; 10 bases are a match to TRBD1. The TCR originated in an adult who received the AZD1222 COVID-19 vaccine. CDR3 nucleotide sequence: TGCGCCAGCAGCCAGGACCCGGGACAGGGGACTAGTGAGCAGTTCTTC. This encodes CASSQDPGQGTSEQFF.